Below, 24 T cell receptor beta chains from the same sample are listed, as sequenced in a study of blood T cell repertoires in COVID-19. Clones were read by immunoSEQ multiplex PCR, and TCRdb kept only the in-frame ones, dropping some. The sample carries 95,000 or so clones, approximately 80% recorded once. The specimen sequenced was peripheral blood. These receptors all come from a human donor in a cohort sampled during active COVID-19.

This chain connects TRBV18 to TRBJ1-2; 9 bases map to TRBD1. There are 15 residues in the CDR3. The germline gives CDR1 KGHSH, CDR2 LQKENI. Germline trimming cut 1 base from V and 6 bases from J; bases unmatched to any gene: 6. Written as DNA, the CDR3 is TGTGCCAGCTCACCACGGGACAGGGAAGGAGATGGCTACACCTTC. Encoded protein: CASSPRDREGDGYTF.

This chain connects TRBV28 to TRBJ2-1; weak D call: TRBD1 (5 bases). In germline, CDR1 is MDHEN, CDR2 SYDVKM. Trimming stripped 6 bases from V and 7 bases from J, with 16 bases between. The CDR3 is made up of 14 amino acids. CDR3 DNA sequence: TGTGCCAGCAGAACTCCTCAGGGTGGAAATGAGCAGTTCTTC. Its protein product is CASRTPQGGNEQFF.

The V and J genes are TRBV13 and TRBJ2-7; 8 positions agree with TRBD2. There are 16 residues in the CDR3. V gave up 1 base and J gave up 0 bases; unmatched junction bases: 5. Germline V CDR1 and CDR2: PRHDT, FYEKMQ (reference sequence). The CDR3 DNA reads TGTGCCAGCAGCTTAGCCGGACTAGCTATCTCCTACGAGCAGTACTTC. Translated, it gives CASSLAGLAISYEQYF.

This chain joins TRBV27 and TRBJ1-4; D perhaps matches TRBD1 (5 bases). Germline CDR1 is MNHEY and CDR2 is SMNVEV (reference sequence). The CDR3 covers 17 residues. Trimming removed 5 bases at V and 5 bases at J, with 21 bases between. The CDR3 coding sequence is TGTGCCAGCAGTAGAGTAAAAGGGGTTTCGCTAAATGAAAAACTGTTTTTT. Encoded protein: CASSRVKGVSLNEKLFF.

This clone came up a few times. This chain links TRBV6-5 with TRBJ2-5; 7 positions agree with TRBD1. The CDR3 consists of 15 residues. J lost 7 bases, V lost 4 bases, and 12 bases had no gene match. Per the germline V gene, CDR1 is MNHEY and CDR2 is SVGAGI. The CDR3 sequence: CASSSSRVPGGTQYF. The CDR3, as DNA: TGTGCCAGCAGTTCGAGCCGGGTCCCAGGGGGGACCCAGTACTTC.

V gene TRBV18 combines with J gene TRBJ2-2, with D possibly TRBD1 on 6 matching bases. V lost 2 bases, J lost 5 bases, and 6 bases lay in between. The CDR3 has 13 residues. Germline V gene data show CDR1 as KGHSH and CDR2 as LQKENI. The CDR3 DNA reads as TGTGCCAGCTCACCAGGGACAACCGGGGAGCTGTTTTTT. It specifies CASSPGTTGELFF.

The gene calls are TRBV27 and TRBJ1-1; no reliable D call. Between the trimmed V and J ends, which lost 2 bases and 1 base, there was a span of 8 bases. The CDR3 loop spans 14 amino acids. Per the germline V gene, CDR1 is MNHEY and CDR2 is SMNVEV (reference sequence). Here the CDR3 reads CASSLEGGNTEAFF. The CDR3 nucleotides read TGTGCCAGCAGTTTAGAAGGCGGGAACACTGAAGCTTTCTTT.

J is TRBJ1-1 and V is TRBV7-6; TRBD1 aligns across 7 bases. V gave up 5 bases and J gave up 1 base; unmatched junction bases: 4. In germline, CDR1 is SGHVS, CDR2 FNYEAQ. The CDR3 spans 14 residues. CDR3 region: CASSPTGRNTEAFF. As DNA, the CDR3 is TGTGCCAGCAGCCCGACAGGGAGGAACACTGAAGCTTTCTTT. Looking up the rest from reference TRBV7-6 and TRBJ1-1 gives the full variable domain: GAGVSQSPRYKVTKRGQDVALRCDPISGHVSLYWYRQALGQGPEFLTYFNYEAQQDKSGLPNDRFSAERPEGSISTLTIQRTEQRDSAMYRCASSPTGRNTEAFFGQGTRLTVV.

The chain recombines TRBV10-1 with TRBJ2-3; tentative D call: TRBD2 (5 bases). Germline assignment: CDR1 WNHNN and CDR2 SYGVQD (reference sequence). The CDR3 is made up of 14 amino acids. Trimming left V 0 bases short and J 4 bases short, with 8 bases between. CDR3 amino acids: CASSESGRPDTQYF. The CDR3 DNA reads TGCGCCAGCAGTGAGTCAGGGAGACCAGATACGCAGTATTTT.

The genes are TRBV5-1 and TRBJ2-5, with D possibly being TRBD2 (6 bases). Germline V CDR1 and CDR2: SGHRS, YFSETQ. V was trimmed by 0 bases and J by 5 bases, leaving 20 bases between them. CDR3 length: 17 amino acids. The CDR3 DNA reads as TGCGCCAGCAGCTTGGAGGTCCTGGGGAGGACTCCGGAGACCCAGTACTTC. Its protein is CASSLEVLGRTPETQYF.

Details on this clone: An end of the junction does not agree with germline; a read error may underlie this. The chain employs TRBV7-7 and TRBJ2-1; 8 bases are a match to TRBD2. The CDR3 runs 19 residues. The germline gives CDR1 SSHAT, CDR2 FNYEAQ (reference sequence). CDR3 nucleotide sequence: TGTGCTAGCAGCTTATACCCAGCGGGGGCTTTAAGCTCCTACAATGAGCAGTTCTTC. Translation: CASSLYPAGALSSYNEQFF.

The chain recombines TRBV28 with TRBJ2-2, with 7 bases identical to TRBD2. This CDR3 is 14 amino acids long. CDR1 and CDR2 from the germline V gene are MDHEN and SYDVKM. V lost 3 bases, J lost 8 bases, and 6 bases stayed unmatched. DNA for the CDR3: TGTGCCAGCAGTTTCCCCGGGAGGTCAGGGGAGCTGTTTTTT. This gives the protein CASSFPGRSGELFF.

The chain carries TRBV6-6 and TRBJ2-5; TRBD1 matches at 10 bases. Germline trimming cut 4 bases from V and 5 bases from J; bases unmatched to any gene: 4. CDR3 length: 14 residues. Germline CDR1 is MNHNY and CDR2 is SVGAGI (reference sequence). The CDR3 DNA reads as TGTGCCAGCAGTTCCCGACAGGGGGCTGAGACCCAGTACTTC. Translated: CASSSRQGAETQYF.

The chain has TRBV28 and TRBJ2-1; 12 positions agree with TRBD2. J gave up 10 bases and V 2 bases, and 6 bases lay outside the gene matches. The CDR3 covers 15 residues. The germline gives CDR1 MDHEN, CDR2 SYDVKM. This CDR3 reads CASSLHLAGGAEQFF. Written as DNA, the CDR3 is TGTGCCAGCAGTTTACACCTAGCGGGAGGGGCGGAGCAGTTCTTC.

The chain couples TRBV4-1 to TRBJ2-6; 16 positions match TRBD2. This CDR3 has 19 amino acids. From germline, CDR1 is MGHRA and CDR2 YSYEKL. The junction had 4 bases not matched to a gene; V was cut back by 3 bases and J by 2 bases. The CDR3 region is CASSHPGTSGRAGANVLTF. CDR3 in DNA: TGCGCCAGCAGCCATCCCGGGACTAGCGGGAGGGCTGGGGCCAACGTCCTGACTTTC.

The J gene is TRBJ2-7, the V gene TRBV18; perhaps TRBD1 as D (8 bases). With 6 bases removed from V and 2 bases from J, the gap between germline ends came to 17 bases. CDR1 is KGHSH, CDR2 LQKENI, per germline. This CDR3 has 15 amino acids. The CDR3 nucleotides read TGTGCCAGCTCCCCCCGACAGGGGACTACCTACGAGCAGTACTTC. Translating it yields CASSPRQGTTYEQYF.

V gene TRBV28 combines with J gene TRBJ2-2; D unresolved. CDR1 and CDR2 (germline): MDHEN, SYDVKM. Trimming stripped 2 bases from V and 3 bases from J, with 10 bases between. This CDR3 is 15 amino acids long. The DNA for the CDR3 is TGTGCCAGCAGTTTAAGAGGATTGTACACCGGGGAGCTGTTTTTT. Translating gives CASSLRGLYTGELFF.

This clone is a singleton in its sample. The CDR3 protein is CASSLGTSGLLDTQYF. The CDR3 bases are TGTGCCAGCAGCCTGGGGACTAGCGGCTTGCTGGATACGCAGTATTTT. The rearrangement uses TRBV14 and TRBJ2-3, with 11 positions matching TRBD2. The V gene end was trimmed by 4 bases and the J gene end by 6 bases; junction bases not matched to a gene: 9. The length of the CDR3 is 16 residues. Germline loops: CDR1 SGHDN, CDR2 FVKESK.

The genes are TRBV5-1 and TRBJ2-3, with a possible D match to TRBD2 (6 bases). Germline loops: CDR1 SGHRS, CDR2 YFSETQ. The CDR3 runs 16 residues. V lost 4 bases and J 0 bases, leaving 15 bases between the germline ends. In nucleotides, the CDR3 is TGCGCCAGCAGCGGGGGGTTGTCTCCTAGCACAGATACGCAGTATTTT. It codes for CASSGGLSPSTDTQYF.

The chain is built from TRBV6-5 and TRBJ2-3, with a weak D call TRBD1 (6 bases). In germline, CDR1 is MNHEY, CDR2 SVGAGI. This CDR3 spans 15 amino acids. V lost 5 bases and J lost 5, with 17 bases in between. The CDR3 reads CASSPWGTGRDTQYF. DNA for the CDR3: TGTGCCAGCAGTCCCTGGGGTACAGGGAGAGATACGCAGTATTTT.

The chain joins TRBV7-2 to TRBJ2-7, with 9 positions matching TRBD2. V dropped 1 base and J dropped 5; count of bases not matched to a gene: 0. This CDR3 has 13 amino acids. The germline gives CDR1 SGHTA, CDR2 FQGNSA. CDR3 in DNA: TGTGCCAGCAGCTTAGGCGGGAGGGACGAGCAGTACTTC. Translation gives CASSLGGRDEQYF.

Only a few counts were recorded for this clone. This chain connects TRBV7-9 to TRBJ1-1; the D gene is possibly TRBD1 (6 bases). Between the trimmed V and J ends, which lost 5 bases and 1 base, there was a span of 14 bases. Germline lookup yields CDR1 SEHNR and CDR2 FQNEAQ (reference sequence). The CDR3 loop spans 15 amino acids. This CDR3 is CASSLPTGTNTEAFF. DNA for the CDR3: TGTGCCAGCAGCCTCCCAACAGGGACGAACACTGAAGCTTTCTTT.

The chain carries TRBV18 and TRBJ1-3; maybe TRBD1 (5 bases). There are 16 residues in the CDR3. Germline CDR1 and CDR2: KGHSH and LQKENI. Trimming shortened V by 3 bases and J by 3 bases, and 15 bases separated the two germline ends. The CDR3 protein is CASSPASGGIGNTIYF. In DNA form, the CDR3 reads TGTGCCAGCTCACCGGCGTCGGGGGGGATTGGAAACACCATATATTTT.

The CDR3: CASSQLPTGTGLNEKLFF. CDR3 bases: TGTGCCAGCAGCCAGCTTCCGACCGGGACAGGATTGAATGAAAAACTGTTTTTT. The J gene is TRBJ1-4, the V gene TRBV3-1 (or the pseudogene TRBV3-2); TRBD1 matches 8 bases. The V segment lost 3 bases and the J segment 5 bases; nucleotides outside the gene matches: 14. The CDR3 covers 18 residues. Germline values: CDR1 LGHDT, CDR2 YNNKEL (reference sequence).